The entry below gives a single TCR beta chain sequence along with its context. Its antigen is not identified. These data originate in a study of cytomegalovirus exposure and HLA in healthy donors. Study results and caveats: Researchers catalogued around 150 TCR beta chains as cytomegalovirus-associated. The Asian-associated ancestry cluster reportedly had fewer N-insertions than the roughly 670-donor mean in a later analysis.

CDR1 and CDR2 (germline): SGHTA, FQGNSA. Germline trimming cut 4 bases from V and 8 bases from J; bases unmatched to any gene: 11. CDR3 size: 16 residues. The PCR used 60 Vbeta and 13 Jbeta primers. As processed by the authors: Tens of millions of unique TCR beta chains, roughly 10 million shared, were counted in a later analysis. Produced via immunoSEQ multiplex PCR; TCRdb's table is partial and in-frame only. That table supplies the V and J calls and clone size; D and trimming were determined from the DNA. Among under 200,000 clones listed, approximately 80% were seen once. The sequence came from a woman between 50 and 59 years old in good health and CMV-seropositive. V usage is TRBV7-2 and J usage is TRBJ1-2; TRBD1 aligns across 12 bases. The sequenced material came from PBMCs. The CDR3 DNA follows: TGTGCCAGCAGCTCCGACCTGGGACAGGGGGCGTCCGGCTACACCTTC. This codes for CASSSDLGQGASGYTF.